This TCR beta chain was sequenced in a study of a mutant IDH1 vaccine in newly diagnosed glioma. The overall study: A roughly 62% male, approximately 38% female split and a mean age of roughly 44 years characterized treated patients.

Produced via immunoSEQ multiplex PCR; TCRdb's table is partial and in-frame only. The sample has more than 50,000 clones; over 75% are singletons. Time point denoted: week 11, during vaccination. Doses of 300 ug of mutant IDH1 20-mer peptide were given with topical imiquimod. Regarding this clone: Its specificity is not known.

General study points: Overall, about 92% of patients had vaccine-induced immune responses.

The CDR3 runs to 13 residues. From germline, CDR1 is SGHNT and CDR2 YYREEE (reference sequence). V gave up 2 bases and J gave up 1 base, with 6 bases separating them. This TCR was sampled from a middle-aged man with glioma. The chain recombines TRBV5-4 with TRBJ1-2; no reliable D call. Specimen: PBMCs, collected from a glioma patient whose treatment included an IDH1 peptide vaccine. CDR3 in DNA: TGTGCCAGCAGCTTCTCATTTAACTATGGCTACACCTTC. Translation gives CASSFSFNYGYTF. Supplemented by reference TRBV5-4 and TRBJ1-2, the full variable domain reads ETGVTQSPTHLIKTRGQQVTLRCSSQSGHNTVSWYQQALGQGPQFIFQYYREEENGRGNFPPRFSGLQFPNYSSELNVNALELDDSALYLCASSFSFNYGYTFGSGTRLTVV.